Below, one T cell receptor (beta chain) is given with its context. Antigen: not known. TCRdb keeps only in-frame clones here, not all; method: immunoSEQ multiplex PCR. The repertoire holds some 100,000 clones, with 90% to 95% as singletons. This specimen belongs to a study of T cell responses to AZD1222 COVID-19 vaccine. Study outcomes and limitations: Clonal diversity may have been underestimated, and the donors were mostly white British, with more females than males.

Germline V gene data show CDR1 as LGHDT and CDR2 as YNNKEL (reference sequence). The CDR3 runs 14 residues. V lost 5 bases and J lost 2; bases outside the gene matches: 3. The material was peripheral blood, obtained on day 0 of AZD1222 vaccination. This clonotype was sampled from an adult in good health. The chain is built from TRBV3-1 (or the pseudogene TRBV3-2) and TRBJ2-7; 10 bases are a match to TRBD2. CDR3 bases: TGTGCCAGCAGCGGGCTAGCGGGAGCCTACGAGCAGTACTTC. Translation gives CASSGLAGAYEQYF.